A single sample gave rise to the 3 T cell receptor beta chains below, sequenced in a study of control samples from healthy donors and cancer patients. Produced via immunoSEQ multiplex PCR; TCRdb's table is partial and in-frame only. The sample lists roughly 150,000 clones, about 93% occurring once. The sample comprised blood. Receptors originate from a woman aged 25 to 39 in good health.

The chain is built from TRBV12-3 or TRBV12-4 and TRBJ1-2; no reliable D call. The CDR3 covers 12 residues. The ends were cut back, 0 bases at V and 7 bases at J, with 6 bases in the middle. The DNA for the CDR3 is TGTGCCAGCAGTTTAGCAGGGTCTGGCTACACCTTC. This translates into CASSLAGSGYTF.

This rearrangement joins TRBV3-1 (or the pseudogene TRBV3-2) to TRBJ1-5; no firm D call. Looked up from germline, CDR1 is LGHDT and CDR2 is YNNKEL (reference sequence). The CDR3 is made up of 12 amino acids. V was cut by 5 bases and J by 6 bases, with 8 bases left in between. CDR3 in DNA: TGTGCCAGCAGCTTCGAAGGTCAGCCCCAGCATTTT. It translates to CASSFEGQPQHF.

This rearrangement joins TRBV10-3 to TRBJ1-1; 9 positions match TRBD1. Germline V gives CDR1 ENHRY, CDR2 SYGVKD. The CDR3 totals 15 residues. V was clipped by 5 bases and J by 2 bases; unmatched bases: 6. CDR3 DNA sequence: TGTGCCATCAGTCTCGGGACAGGGCAAAACACTGAAGCTTTCTTT. Protein sequence: CAISLGTGQNTEAFF.